Below are 13 T cell receptor beta chains sequenced from a single sample in a study of graft-versus-host responses after intestinal transplantation. The protocol was immunoSEQ multiplex PCR, while the TCRdb copy is restricted to in-frame clones and leaves out a portion. The sample holds tens of thousands of clones, 91% seen once. Antigens of these TCRs are unknown. This sample comprised unstimulated CD4+ T cells sorted from spleen or lymph node cells, obtained before intestinal transplant. The receptors derive from a human donor who received an intestinal transplant.

The CDR3 DNA is TGTGCCAGCCCTTTTTCGACAGGGGACTATGGCTACACCTTC. Translation gives CASPFSTGDYGYTF. The chain has TRBV2 and TRBJ1-2; TRBD1 matches at 8 bases. This CDR3 spans 14 amino acids. The V segment lost 8 bases and the J segment 3 bases; nucleotides outside the gene matches: 8. From germline, CDR1 is SNHLY and CDR2 FYNNEI.

The table lists this clone with a count of one. The chain employs TRBV18 and TRBJ2-7; tentative D call: TRBD2 (5 bases). The germline CDR1 and CDR2 sequences are KGHSH and LQKENI. The CDR3 spans 15 residues. V gave up 0 bases and J gave up 3 bases, with 12 bases separating them. The DNA for the CDR3 is TGTGCCAGCTCACCACCCGGGATGAACGGCTACGAGCAGTACTTC. The encoded protein is CASSPPGMNGYEQYF.

The V call is TRBV7-2, the J call TRBJ1-5; D not resolved. Germline V gene lookup returns CDR1 SGHTA and CDR2 FQGNSA. The length of the CDR3 is 17 residues. V lost 4 bases and J lost 5, with 21 bases in between. The CDR3, as DNA: TGTGCCAGCAGCTCCCGGTGGGGAGGAGGCATTGATCAGCCCCAGCATTTT. It specifies CASSSRWGGGIDQPQHF.

The chain employs TRBV9 and TRBJ2-2, with D possibly being TRBD1 (6 bases). The CDR3 extends over 16 amino acids. Germline V gene data show CDR1 as SGDLS and CDR2 as YYNGEE. The V and J ends lost 4 bases and 1 base respectively, with 14 bases between them. Written as DNA, the CDR3 is TGTGCCAGCAGCCCGAGGACAGCCCTGAACACCGGGGAGCTGTTTTTT. It translates to CASSPRTALNTGELFF.

The rearrangement joins TRBV4-3 to TRBJ2-2; D is ambiguous. V was cut by 3 bases and J by 7 bases, with 15 bases left in between. CDR1 is LGHNA and CDR2 is YSLEER in the germline V gene. The CDR3 has 15 amino acids. CDR3 DNA: TGCGCCAGCAGCCAGACCGACATAACAATCGGGGAGCTGTTTTTT. This sequence encodes CASSQTDITIGELFF.

This chain links TRBV2 with TRBJ1-4, with D uncertain. The ends were cut back, 6 bases at V and 1 base at J, with 12 bases in the middle. Looked up from germline, CDR1 is SNHLY and CDR2 is FYNNEI. The CDR3 runs 15 residues. CDR3 DNA: TGTGCCAGCAGCAAGGCGGAAGGAACTAATGAAAAACTGTTTTTT. Protein sequence: CASSKAEGTNEKLFF.

This chain connects TRBV4-3 to TRBJ2-3; D may be TRBD1 (5 bases). The CDR3 has 14 residues. V lost 4 bases to trimming and J lost 2 bases, with 10 bases between them. Germline V gene sequence: CDR1 LGHNA, CDR2 YSLEER. The DNA for the CDR3 is TGCGCCAGCAGCCTGAAGGGGATCACAGATACGCAGTATTTT. Protein sequence: CASSLKGITDTQYF.

The V gene is TRBV6-5, the J gene TRBJ2-5; 7 nucleotides line up with TRBD1. The CDR3 loop spans 13 amino acids. CDR1 and CDR2 from the germline V gene are MNHEY and SVGAGI. With V trimmed by 7 bases and J by 1 base, 3 bases remained unmatched. DNA for the CDR3: TGTGCCAGCACGTGGACAGGCCAAGAGACCCAGTACTTC. Translating gives CASTWTGQETQYF.

The rearrangement joins TRBV7-9 to TRBJ1-1, with D unclear. The germline gives CDR1 SEHNR, CDR2 FQNEAQ (reference sequence). V was cut by 5 bases and J by 1 base, with 8 bases left in between. The CDR3 has 13 residues. CDR3 nucleotides: TGTGCCAGCAGCAGTGGCCGGAACACTGAAGCTTTCTTT. As protein: CASSSGRNTEAFF.

This chain uses TRBV27 with TRBJ1-6; 8 bases map to TRBD1. The germline CDR1 and CDR2 sequences are MNHEY and SMNVEV (reference sequence). CDR3 length equals 16 residues. The J segment lost 1 base and the V segment lost 6 bases, leaving 5 bases of the junction unmatched. This CDR3 is CASRITGGSYNSPLHF. CDR3 DNA sequence: TGTGCCAGCAGGATAACAGGGGGTTCCTATAATTCACCCCTCCACTTT.

The CDR3 DNA reads as TGTGCCTGGAGTGCCGTACCTTTCGGACAGGGGATCTACGAGCAGTACTTC. It encodes CAWSAVPFGQGIYEQYF. The rearrangement links TRBV30 to TRBJ2-7; the match to TRBD1 covers 9 bases. The CDR3 loop spans 17 amino acids. Germline trimming cut 1 base from V and 3 bases from J; bases unmatched to any gene: 13. Germline CDR1 reads GTSNPN; CDR2 reads SVGIG (reference sequence).

The chain is built from TRBV4-3 and TRBJ1-2; D gene uncertain. Trimming left V 1 base short and J 0 bases short, with 9 bases between. In germline, CDR1 is LGHNA, CDR2 YSLEER. The CDR3 is 15 residues long. The CDR3 region is CASSQVPTSNYGYTF. CDR3 sequence (DNA): TGCGCCAGCAGCCAAGTTCCTACCTCTAACTATGGCTACACCTTC.

This clone has a single count. CDR3 in DNA: TGTGCCAGCAGCTTCGGGACTAGCGGGGATACGCAGTATTTT. Its protein product is CASSFGTSGDTQYF. The chain recombines TRBV7-2 with TRBJ2-3, with TRBD2 identical over 12 bases. V lost 3 bases to trimming and J lost 6 bases; unmatched junction nucleotides: 1. CDR1 SGHTA and CDR2 FQGNSA come from the germline V gene. This CDR3 has 14 residues.